Here is one T cell receptor beta chain with its context. What it recognizes is unknown. All DNA from each sorted CD8+ subset was loaded. Here immunoSEQ multiplex PCR was the method, and the copy in TCRdb shows in-frame clones only, minus some. This sample yields approximately 3,100 clones, of which 92% are seen a single time; less than 0.6% belongs to the top ten. This record comes from a study of blood T cell dynamics during melanoma immunotherapy. Study-level points and caveats: The study could not tell melanoma-specific clones from general immune activation.

As for time point: pre-treatment baseline. At 12 weeks after first infusion, RECIST 1.1 defined response for most patients. Prior systemic cancer therapy, immunosuppressant use and other active malignancies excluded patients. The clonotype was recovered from a human donor with melanoma. This material consisted of effector memory CD8+ T cells from blood, taken from a patient treated with checkpoint blockade.

CDR3 nucleotide sequence: TGTGCCAGCAGTTTAGGCATCACCGGGACAGGGTTTCCCTACGAGCAGTACTTC. It codes for CASSLGITGTGFPYEQYF. The V and J genes are TRBV27 and TRBJ2-7; 9 nucleotides agree with TRBD1. V was clipped by 2 bases and J by 2 bases; unmatched bases: 13. The CDR3 runs to 18 residues. Per germline, CDR1 MNHEY and CDR2 SMNVEV (reference sequence).